The 3 T cell receptor beta chains reported below all come from one sample, sequenced in a study of CD8 T cells in Susac syndrome. An input of about 0.5 to 1 ug of RNA was subjected to reverse transcription using random hexamers. TCRdb re-derived calls from the immunoSEQ multiplex PCR reads in MiXCR, one entry per CDR3 protein. The sample consists of about 200,000 distinct CDR3 sequences, approximately 93% of them appearing once. Sequenced input: CD4+ T cells from PBMCs. The origin of the receptors is a human donor in good health.

This rearrangement joins TRBV3-1 to TRBJ2-2; D remains unclear. Germline values: CDR1 LGHDT, CDR2 YNNKEL (reference sequence). With 3 bases removed from V and 0 bases from J, the gap between germline ends came to 11 bases. The CDR3 contains 16 residues. CDR3 bases: TGTGCCAGCAGCCACCAGTCCGGGTCGAACACCGGGGAGCTGTTTTTT. The encoded protein is CASSHQSGSNTGELFF.

This clonotype was seen only once. V and J are TRBV29-1 and TRBJ2-3; D gene ambiguous. Trimming removed 6 bases from V and 1 base from J, with 11 bases in between. Germline lookup yields CDR1 SQVTM and CDR2 ANQGSEA. CDR3 size: 13 residues. Written as DNA, the CDR3 is TGCAGCGTCGCGCCTCGGCGCACAGATACGCAGTATTTT. Its protein is CSVAPRRTDTQYF.

V is TRBV29-1 and J is TRBJ2-2; D is ambiguous. Germline V gene data show CDR1 as SQVTM and CDR2 as ANQGSEA. The CDR3 consists of 15 residues. Trimming removed 0 bases from V and 6 bases from J, with 14 bases in between. The CDR3 DNA follows: TGCAGCGTTGAAGATCCACAGCGCCCGGCCGGGGAGCTGTTTTTT. It specifies CSVEDPQRPAGELFF.